A selection of T cell receptor beta chains follows, all from one sample in a study of shared clonotypes between healthy human individuals. Data came from immunoSEQ multiplex PCR; TCRdb stores just in-frame clones and leaves some out. The sample comprises millions of clones, 85% to 95% of which are singletons, and about 1.5% rests with the top ten. The sequencing input was naive CD8+ T cells from PBMCs. Source of these receptors: a man aged 18 to 29 in good health. Some clones in this sample may be carry-over from other donors' samples. Each CDR3 is given with its conserved first and last residue. D genes are given only for firm matches. Not every row has a clone size; where given, it reads once, few, many or a size class.

clone_size: NA
j_call: TRBJ2-7
v_call: TRBV18
d_call: TRBD1
cdr3_nt: TGTGCCAGCTCACCCAAACGGGACAGGTACGAGCAGTACTTC
cdr3_aa: CASSPKRDRYEQYF

clone_size: NA
j_call: TRBJ1-5
v_call: TRBV6-6
d_call: NA
cdr3_nt: TGTGCCACCAGAGGATTATGGGACGAACCACAGCATTTT
cdr3_aa: CATRGLWDEPQHF

clone_size: NA
j_call: TRBJ2-1
v_call: TRBV27
d_call: NA
cdr3_nt: TGTGCCAGCAGTCCCGCTCCCCCCAGCGGATCCTACAATGAGCAGTTCTTC
cdr3_aa: CASSPAPPSGSYNEQFF

clone_size: NA
j_call: TRBJ2-7
v_call: TRBV10-2
d_call: TRBD1
cdr3_nt: TGCGCCAGCGTCGGGACAGCGCTGGGGGAGCAGTACTTC
cdr3_aa: CASVGTALGEQYF

clone_size: NA
j_call: TRBJ2-1
v_call: TRBV5-1
d_call: NA
cdr3_nt: TGCGCCAGCAGCCTGGACTGGAGCTCCTACAATGAGCAGTTCTTC
cdr3_aa: CASSLDWSSYNEQFF

clone_size: NA
j_call: TRBJ1-4
v_call: TRBV10-3
d_call: NA
cdr3_nt: TGTGCCATCAGTGAGCCCACAGATACAGGGATAAATGAAAAACTGTTTTTT
cdr3_aa: CAISEPTDTGINEKLFF

clone_size: few
j_call: TRBJ1-1
v_call: TRBV6-1
d_call: NA
cdr3_nt: TGTGCCAGCAGTGAAGCGGTTAATCAGGGGGCTTTCTTT
cdr3_aa: CASSEAVNQGAFF

clone_size: NA
j_call: TRBJ2-7
v_call: TRBV9
d_call: NA
cdr3_nt: TGTGCCAGCAGCGGGGGAAAGAGCTCCTACGAGCAGTACTTC
cdr3_aa: CASSGGKSSYEQYF

clone_size: NA
j_call: TRBJ2-5
v_call: TRBV28
d_call: NA
cdr3_nt: TGTGCCAGCACCGAGACAGCCTCACTTTACGAAAAAGAGACCCAGTACTTC
cdr3_aa: CASTETASLYEKETQYF

clone_size: NA
j_call: TRBJ1-1
v_call: TRBV11-2
d_call: NA
cdr3_nt: TGTGCCAGCAGCTTAGATCTGGGGACTGAAGCTTTCTTT
cdr3_aa: CASSLDLGTEAFF

clone_size: once
j_call: TRBJ2-2
v_call: TRBV5-5
d_call: NA
cdr3_nt: TGTGCCAGCAGCTCCCTCGAGAGCATCTCGACGGGGACCGGGGAGCTGTTTTTT
cdr3_aa: CASSSLESISTGTGELFF

clone_size: NA
j_call: TRBJ2-2
v_call: TRBV7-9
d_call: TRBD1
cdr3_nt: TGTGCCAGCAGCCAAATACACCTCACAGGGGAGCGAACCGCCGGGGAGCTGTTTTTT
cdr3_aa: CASSQIHLTGERTAGELFF

clone_size: NA
j_call: TRBJ2-1
v_call: TRBV27
d_call: TRBD2
cdr3_nt: TGTGCCAGCAGTTTAGAGACTAGCGGTTACAATGAGCAGTTCTTC
cdr3_aa: CASSLETSGYNEQFF

clone_size: NA
j_call: TRBJ2-7
v_call: TRBV5-4
d_call: NA
cdr3_nt: TGTGCCAGCAGCGAGGGCCCCGAGCAGTACTTC
cdr3_aa: CASSEGPEQYF

clone_size: NA
j_call: TRBJ2-7
v_call: TRBV7-2
d_call: NA
cdr3_nt: TGTGCCAGCACCGCCGGACTGGGCTCCTACGAGCAGTACTTC
cdr3_aa: CASTAGLGSYEQYF

clone_size: once
j_call: TRBJ2-1
v_call: TRBV11-2
d_call: TRBD2
cdr3_nt: TGTGCCAGCAGCACCCTAACGGGACTAGCTTACAATGAGCAGTTCTTC
cdr3_aa: CASSTLTGLAYNEQFF

clone_size: NA
j_call: TRBJ1-1
v_call: TRBV7-9
d_call: NA
cdr3_nt: TGTGCCAGCAGCGCCAATCTGGTTCCTGAAGCTTTCTTT
cdr3_aa: CASSANLVPEAFF

clone_size: NA
j_call: TRBJ2-7
v_call: TRBV5-8
d_call: TRBD1
cdr3_nt: TGTGCCAGCAGCAGATGGACAGGGGACTACGAGCAGTACTTC
cdr3_aa: CASSRWTGDYEQYF

clone_size: NA
j_call: TRBJ2-1
v_call: TRBV25-1
d_call: NA
cdr3_nt: TGTGCCAGCACCGCCCATCGTGTATCCGATGAGCAGTTCTTC
cdr3_aa: CASTAHRVSDEQFF

clone_size: once
j_call: TRBJ2-5
v_call: TRBV11-2
d_call: TRBD2
cdr3_nt: TGTGCCAGCAGGAACTTAGCGGGAGGAGTCTGGGAGACCCAGTACTTC
cdr3_aa: CASRNLAGGVWETQYF

clone_size: NA
j_call: TRBJ2-1
v_call: TRBV5-1
d_call: NA
cdr3_nt: TGCGCCAGCAGCTTAGACCCCCGGGAGCAGTTCTTC
cdr3_aa: CASSLDPREQFF

clone_size: NA
j_call: TRBJ2-1
v_call: TRBV14
d_call: TRBD2
cdr3_nt: TGTGCCAGCAGCCGAGAGGGGGTCGGGACTAGCGCCTACAATGAGCAGTTCTTC
cdr3_aa: CASSREGVGTSAYNEQFF

clone_size: NA
j_call: TRBJ2-1
v_call: TRBV4-2
d_call: TRBD2
cdr3_nt: TGTGCCAGCAGCCAAGAGATATCGGGGGAGGGCCGGGACAATGAGCAGTTCTTC
cdr3_aa: CASSQEISGEGRDNEQFF

clone_size: NA
j_call: TRBJ1-1
v_call: TRBV9
d_call: NA
cdr3_nt: TGTGCCAGCAGCCCCCCGGGGGGTGCTGAAGCTTTCTTT
cdr3_aa: CASSPPGGAEAFF

clone_size: NA
j_call: TRBJ2-1
v_call: TRBV27
d_call: TRBD2
cdr3_nt: TGTGCCAGCAGTTTAAAGCCAGAGCGGGAGCTATCTTACAATGAGCAGTTCTTC
cdr3_aa: CASSLKPERELSYNEQFF

clone_size: NA
j_call: TRBJ2-3
v_call: TRBV7-6
d_call: NA
cdr3_nt: TGTGCCAGCAGCGCGGACGGGCGGTTCTTTGATACGCAGTATTTT
cdr3_aa: CASSADGRFFDTQYF

clone_size: NA
j_call: TRBJ2-7
v_call: TRBV28
d_call: NA
cdr3_nt: TGTGCCAGCAGCGCGAACGAGCAGTACTTC
cdr3_aa: CASSANEQYF

clone_size: NA
j_call: TRBJ2-7
v_call: TRBV28
d_call: TRBD2
cdr3_nt: TGTGCCAGCAGTTCGGGACTAGCGGGAGCACCTTCCTCCTACGAGCAGTACTTC
cdr3_aa: CASSSGLAGAPSSYEQYF

clone_size: NA
j_call: TRBJ2-1
v_call: TRBV28
d_call: TRBD2
cdr3_nt: TGTGCCAGCAGTTTCGGGACTAGCGGGAGGTCCCGGTTCTTC
cdr3_aa: CASSFGTSGRSRFF

clone_size: NA
j_call: TRBJ1-5
v_call: TRBV4-2
d_call: NA
cdr3_nt: TGTGCCAGCAGCCAAGATAGGAGAGCTTTCAGCAATCAGCCCCAGCATTTT
cdr3_aa: CASSQDRRAFSNQPQHF

clone_size: few
j_call: TRBJ1-4
v_call: TRBV7-9
d_call: NA
cdr3_nt: TGTGCCAGCAGGCCAGGGCGCGCTAATGAAAAACTGTTTTTT
cdr3_aa: CASRPGRANEKLFF